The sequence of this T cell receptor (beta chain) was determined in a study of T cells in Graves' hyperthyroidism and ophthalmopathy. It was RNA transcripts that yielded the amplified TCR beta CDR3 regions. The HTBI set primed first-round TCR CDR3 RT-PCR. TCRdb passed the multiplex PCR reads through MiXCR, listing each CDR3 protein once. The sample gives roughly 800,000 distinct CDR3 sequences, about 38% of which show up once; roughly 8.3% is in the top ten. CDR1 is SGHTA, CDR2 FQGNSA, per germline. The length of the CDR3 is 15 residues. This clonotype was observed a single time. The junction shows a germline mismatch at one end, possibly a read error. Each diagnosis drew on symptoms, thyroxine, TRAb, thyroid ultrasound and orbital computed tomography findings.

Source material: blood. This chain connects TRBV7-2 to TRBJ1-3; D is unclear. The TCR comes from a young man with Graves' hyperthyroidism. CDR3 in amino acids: CASSQVRFSGNTIYF. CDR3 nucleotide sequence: TGCGCCAGCAGCCAAGTGAGGTTCTCTGGAAACACCATATATTTT.